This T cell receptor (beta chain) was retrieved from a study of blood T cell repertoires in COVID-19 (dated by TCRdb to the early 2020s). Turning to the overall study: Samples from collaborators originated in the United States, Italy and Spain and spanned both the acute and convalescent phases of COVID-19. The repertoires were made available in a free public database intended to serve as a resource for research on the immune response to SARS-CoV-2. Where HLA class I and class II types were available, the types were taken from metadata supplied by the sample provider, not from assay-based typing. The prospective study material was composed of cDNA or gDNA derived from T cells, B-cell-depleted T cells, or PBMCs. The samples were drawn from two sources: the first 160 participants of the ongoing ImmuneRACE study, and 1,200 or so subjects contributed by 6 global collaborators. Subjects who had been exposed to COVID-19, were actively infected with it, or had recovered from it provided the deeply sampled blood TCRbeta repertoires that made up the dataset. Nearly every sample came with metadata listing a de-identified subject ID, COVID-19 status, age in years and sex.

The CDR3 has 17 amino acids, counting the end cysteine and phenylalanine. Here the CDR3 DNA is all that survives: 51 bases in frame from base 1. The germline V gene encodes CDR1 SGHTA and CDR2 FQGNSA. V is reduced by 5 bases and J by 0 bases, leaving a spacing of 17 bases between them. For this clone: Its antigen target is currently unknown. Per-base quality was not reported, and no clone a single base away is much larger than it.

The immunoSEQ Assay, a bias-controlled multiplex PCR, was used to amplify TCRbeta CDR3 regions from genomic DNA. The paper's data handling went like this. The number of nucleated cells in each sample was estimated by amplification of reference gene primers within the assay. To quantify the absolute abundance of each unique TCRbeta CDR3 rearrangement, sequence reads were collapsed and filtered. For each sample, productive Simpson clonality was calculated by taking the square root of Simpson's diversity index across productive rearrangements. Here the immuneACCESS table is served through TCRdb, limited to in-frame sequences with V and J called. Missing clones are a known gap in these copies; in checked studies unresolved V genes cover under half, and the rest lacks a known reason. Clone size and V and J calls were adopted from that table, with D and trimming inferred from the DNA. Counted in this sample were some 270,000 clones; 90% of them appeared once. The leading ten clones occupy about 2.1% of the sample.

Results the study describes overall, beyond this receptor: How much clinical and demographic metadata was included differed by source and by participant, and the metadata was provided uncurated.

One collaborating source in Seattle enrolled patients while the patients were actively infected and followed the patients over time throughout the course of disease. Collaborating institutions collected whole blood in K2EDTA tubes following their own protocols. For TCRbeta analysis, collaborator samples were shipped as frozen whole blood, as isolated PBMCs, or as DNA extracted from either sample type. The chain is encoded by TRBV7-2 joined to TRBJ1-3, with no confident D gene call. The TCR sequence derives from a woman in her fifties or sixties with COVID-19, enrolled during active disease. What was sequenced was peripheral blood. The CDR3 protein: CASSPDYPATSGNTIYF. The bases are TGTGCCAGCAGCCCGGACTACCCGGCCACCTCTGGAAACACCATATATTTT.